The entry below describes one T cell receptor (beta chain). Its target is unknown. From 5'RACE with constant-segment primers came TCR alpha and TCR beta cDNA libraries that carried sample barcodes and UMIs. TCRdb called the 5' RACE reads again in MiXCR, with one record for every CDR3 protein. The sample lists 240,000 or so distinct CDR3 sequences; 8% to 9.5% were seen once. Trimming cost V 0 bases and J 0 bases, with 9 bases left between them. CDR3 length: 16 residues. CDR1 ENHRY and CDR2 SYGVKD come from the germline V gene. This specimen comes from a study of T-cell memory formation after mild COVID-19. Study-level background: TCR clusters mostly belonged to single donors. The study, taken as a whole, reports: Clones contracting over day 15 to 85 were CD4/CD8 balanced, with later expanders leaning CD4+. The study detected some responding clones in pre-infection memory, suggesting cross-reactive memory joined.

The sequenced sample consisted of PBMCs or a T cell subset sorted from them (not recorded which). The TCR originated in a man aged 18 to 29 who had mild COVID-19 (a few samples of this study predate the infection). Cell type and time point are not known. The chain joins TRBV10-3 to TRBJ2-1; D is undetermined. The CDR3 coding sequence is TGTGCCATCAGTGAGTCAGTGCGAAGCTCCTACAATGAGCAGTTCTTC. Amino acid sequence: CAISESVRSSYNEQFF.